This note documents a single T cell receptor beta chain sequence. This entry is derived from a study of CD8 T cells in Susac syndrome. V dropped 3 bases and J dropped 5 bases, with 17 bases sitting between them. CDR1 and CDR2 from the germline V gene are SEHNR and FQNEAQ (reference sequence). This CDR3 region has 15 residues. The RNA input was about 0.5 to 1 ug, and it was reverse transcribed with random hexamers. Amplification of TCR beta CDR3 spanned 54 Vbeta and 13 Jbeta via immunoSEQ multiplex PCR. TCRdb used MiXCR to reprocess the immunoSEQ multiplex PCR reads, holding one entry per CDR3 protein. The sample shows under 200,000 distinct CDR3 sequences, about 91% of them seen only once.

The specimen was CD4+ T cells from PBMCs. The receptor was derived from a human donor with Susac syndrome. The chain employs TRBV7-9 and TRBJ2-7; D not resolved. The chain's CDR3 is CASSFSGNWANEQYF. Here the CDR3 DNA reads TGTGCCAGCAGCTTTTCAGGAAATTGGGCGAACGAGCAGTACTTC. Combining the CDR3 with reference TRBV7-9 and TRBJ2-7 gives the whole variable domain DTGVSQNPRHKITKRGQNVTFRCDPISEHNRLYWYRQTLGQGPEFLTYFQNEAQLEKSRLLSDRFSAERPKGSFSTLEIQRTEQGDSAMYLCASSFSGNWANEQYFGPGTRLTVT.